This is a list of T cell receptor beta chains from one sample in a study of blood T cell repertoires in COVID-19. Only in-frame clones appear in the TCRdb table, and some are missing; sequencing was by immunoSEQ multiplex PCR. The sample lists roughly 190,000 clones, under 90% occurring once. Material: peripheral blood. These receptors all stem from a human donor in a cohort sampled during active COVID-19. Each CDR3 is given with its conserved first and last residue. The D gene is left open where the match is weak. Some rows mark clone size as missing; the rest say once, few, many or name a class of expanded clone.

d_gene	abundance	v_gene	j_gene	CDR3aa	CDR3nt
-	-	TRBV5-6	TRBJ2-2	CASSLLNTGELFF	TGTGCCAGCAGCCTCCTCAACACCGGGGAGCTGTTTTTT
-	once	TRBV5-1	TRBJ1-4	CASSLGGRANEKLFF	TGCGCCAGCAGCTTGGGAGGGCGGGCTAATGAAAAACTGTTTTTT
-	-	TRBV5-1	TRBJ2-3	CASSLAGQSTDTQYF	TGCGCCAGCAGCTTGGCGGGACAATCGACTGATACGCAGTATTTT
-	once	TRBV28	TRBJ2-7	CASSRGGVGYEQYF	TGTGCCAGCAGCCGCGGGGGCGTAGGGTACGAGCAGTACTTC
-	-	TRBV9	TRBJ1-1	CASSVGSGLGEAFF	TGTGCCAGCAGCGTAGGTTCAGGGTTGGGTGAAGCTTTCTTT
TRBD1	-	TRBV19	TRBJ2-2	CASIPGQAPGELFF	TGTGCCAGTATTCCGGGACAGGCCCCCGGGGAGCTGTTTTTT
-	-	TRBV6-2/TRBV6-3	TRBJ2-5	CASSSATTQYF	TGTGCCAGCAGTTCTGCAACTACCCAGTACTTC
TRBD1	-	TRBV7-2	TRBJ1-1	CASSLRRASGTGVGAFF	TGTGCCAGCAGCTTACGTCGTGCCTCCGGGACAGGGGTTGGCGCTTTCTTT
-	-	TRBV29-1	TRBJ2-5	CSVVPHRLETQYF	TGCAGCGTTGTCCCCCACAGGTTAGAGACCCAGTACTTC
-	-	TRBV19	TRBJ1-4	CASSPTNEKLFF	TGTGCCAGTAGTCCGACTAATGAAAAACTGTTTTTT
-	-	TRBV11-2	TRBJ1-5	CASSLGTGGHQPQHF	TGTGCCAGCAGCTTAGGGACGGGGGGGCATCAGCCCCAGCATTTT
-	once	TRBV5-4	TRBJ2-1	CASSSPGQQPNAQFF	TGTGCCAGCAGCTCACCGGGACAACAACCTAATGCCCAGTTCTTC
-	-	TRBV2	TRBJ2-1	CASSDLLNEQFF	TGTGCCAGCAGTGACTTACTGAATGAGCAGTTCTTC
-	-	TRBV29-1	TRBJ1-3	CSVDLGAGNTIYF	TGCAGCGTTGACTTGGGGGCGGGAAACACCATATATTTT
TRBD2	-	TRBV3-1/TRBV3-2	TRBJ2-4	CASSQSGRVNIQYF	TGTGCCAGCAGCCAGAGCGGGAGGGTAAACATTCAGTACTTC
TRBD1	-	TRBV6-2/TRBV6-3	TRBJ2-7	CASSLAGGVSEQYF	TGTGCCAGCAGCCTGGCAGGGGGCGTAAGCGAGCAGTACTTC
-	-	TRBV14	TRBJ2-2	CASSPRRGEKANTGELFF	TGTGCCAGCAGCCCACGTAGGGGCGAAAAGGCGAACACCGGGGAGCTGTTTTTT
-	once	TRBV11-2	TRBJ2-3	CASSPQGARDVNTQYF	TGTGCCAGCAGCCCCCAAGGGGCGCGGGATGTGAATACGCAGTATTTT
-	-	TRBV10-3	TRBJ2-1	CAISEAVVGYEQFF	TGTGCCATCAGTGAGGCCGTTGTCGGGTATGAGCAGTTCTTC
TRBD2	-	TRBV7-2	TRBJ2-7	CASSLFRLAGGSYEQYF	TGTGCCAGCAGCCTATTTAGACTAGCGGGAGGGTCCTACGAGCAGTACTTC
-	-	TRBV2	TRBJ2-1	CASSDSGGSGNEQFF	TGTGCCAGCAGTGATTCGGGGGGCAGCGGGAATGAGCAGTTCTTC
-	-	TRBV20-1	TRBJ1-1	CSGRRDEAFF	TGCAGTGGAAGACGGGATGAAGCTTTCTTT
-	-	TRBV2	TRBJ1-2	CASSDQTGSIYGYTF	TGTGCCAGCAGTGACCAGACTGGAAGCATCTATGGCTACACCTTC
TRBD1	many	TRBV7-9	TRBJ1-1	CASSLGTANTEAFF	TGTGCCAGCAGCCTCGGGACAGCGAACACTGAAGCTTTCTTT
-	-	TRBV11-3	TRBJ2-2	CASSHQRGGELFF	TGTGCCAGCAGCCACCAACGAGGCGGGGAGCTGTTTTTT
-	-	TRBV9	TRBJ1-2	CASSPTGHYGYTF	TGTGCCAGCAGCCCGACAGGTCACTATGGCTACACCTTC